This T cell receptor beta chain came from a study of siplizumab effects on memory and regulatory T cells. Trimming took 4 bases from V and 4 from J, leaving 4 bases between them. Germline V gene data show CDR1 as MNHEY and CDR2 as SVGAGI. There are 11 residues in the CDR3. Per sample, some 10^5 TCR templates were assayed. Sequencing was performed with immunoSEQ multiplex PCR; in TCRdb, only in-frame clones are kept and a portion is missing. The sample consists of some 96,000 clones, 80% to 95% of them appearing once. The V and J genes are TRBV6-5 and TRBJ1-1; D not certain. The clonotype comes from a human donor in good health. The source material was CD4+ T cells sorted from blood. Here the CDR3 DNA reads TGTGCCAGCAGTTCAGGCACTGAAGCTTTCTTT. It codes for CASSSGTEAFF.